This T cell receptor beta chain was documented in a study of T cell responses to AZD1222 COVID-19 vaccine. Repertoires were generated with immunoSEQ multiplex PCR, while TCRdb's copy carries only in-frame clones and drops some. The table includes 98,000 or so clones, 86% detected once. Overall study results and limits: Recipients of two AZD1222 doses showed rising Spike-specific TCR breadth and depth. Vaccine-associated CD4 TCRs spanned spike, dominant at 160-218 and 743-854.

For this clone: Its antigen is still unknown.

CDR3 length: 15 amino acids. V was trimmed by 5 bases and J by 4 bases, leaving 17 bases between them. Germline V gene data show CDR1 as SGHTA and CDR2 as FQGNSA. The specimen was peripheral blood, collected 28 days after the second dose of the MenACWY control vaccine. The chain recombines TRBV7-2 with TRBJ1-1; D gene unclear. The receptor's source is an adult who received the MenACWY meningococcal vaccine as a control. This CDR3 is CASSVVQGPGTEAFF. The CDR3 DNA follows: TGTGCCAGCAGCGTAGTTCAAGGCCCGGGCACTGAAGCTTTCTTT.